This entry is about one T cell receptor beta chain. The germline V gene has CDR1 SGHDN and CDR2 FVKESK. The CDR3 has 13 amino acids. After removal of 0 bases from V and 11 bases from J, the junction contained 5 bases not matched to a gene. This table comes from immunoSEQ multiplex PCR, and its TCRdb copy is limited to in-frame clones, with some not included. The sample has about 170,000 clones; 70% to 90% are singletons. This sample was taken from a study of control samples from healthy donors and cancer patients. The clonotype comes from a young man in good health. The sample taken for sequencing was blood. The rearrangement links TRBV14 to TRBJ1-1; 8 nucleotides agree with TRBD1. CDR3 sequence (DNA): TGTGCCAGCAGCCAAGAATGGACAGGGCGGGCTTTCTTT. This gives the protein CASSQEWTGRAFF.